The T cell receptor (beta chain) described here comes from a study of blood T cell repertoires in COVID-19. On the study more broadly: Sites in the United States, Italy and Spain provided acute and convalescent COVID-19 samples. From T cells, B-cell-depleted T cells, or PBMCs came the material, which was cDNA or gDNA.

This table comes from immunoSEQ multiplex PCR, and its TCRdb copy is limited to in-frame clones, with some not included. The sample has around 20,000 clones; 70% to 90% are singletons. There are 15 residues in the CDR3. The V gene's germline CDR1 is LGHNA and CDR2 YSLEER. V lost 0 bases, J lost 3 bases, and 11 bases lay in between. V usage is TRBV4-3 and J usage is TRBJ1-2; D not certain. The sample was peripheral blood. The TCR comes from a man aged 40-49 years with active COVID-19. The CDR3 here is CASSQDGLKDYGYTF. In nucleotides, the CDR3 is TGCGCCAGCAGCCAAGACGGACTTAAAGACTATGGCTACACCTTC.